One and the same sample provided the 28 T cell receptor beta chains below, sequenced in a study of blood T cell repertoires in COVID-19. Sequencing used immunoSEQ multiplex PCR; TCRdb keeps in-frame clones, though not all of them. The sample yields around 200,000 clones, around 88% seen once. The specimen sequenced was peripheral blood. These receptors all stem from a man aged 35-49 years with active or convalescent COVID-19.

The rearrangement joins TRBV7-6 to TRBJ1-4; the D gene is possibly TRBD1 (6 bases). This CDR3 has 16 residues. Trimming left V 5 bases short and J 0 bases short, with 13 bases between. In germline, CDR1 is SGHVS, CDR2 FNYEAQ. The CDR3 sequence: CASSPQGYATNEKLFF. The CDR3, as DNA: TGTGCCAGCAGCCCACAGGGTTACGCAACTAATGAAAAACTGTTTTTT. Looking up the rest from reference TRBV7-6 and TRBJ1-4 gives the full variable domain: GAGVSQSPRYKVTKRGQDVALRCDPISGHVSLYWYRQALGQGPEFLTYFNYEAQQDKSGLPNDRFSAERPEGSISTLTIQRTEQRDSAMYRCASSPQGYATNEKLFFGSGTQLSVL.

Only one count was recorded for this clone. The J gene is TRBJ1-1, the V gene TRBV11-3; D is possibly TRBD1 (6 bases). In germline, CDR1 is SGHNT, CDR2 YENEEA. The CDR3 is 14 residues long. V lost 7 bases and J 1 base, leaving 13 bases between the germline ends. The CDR3 DNA reads as TGTGCCAGCAATTGGGGGCGAGGGAACACTGAAGCTTTCTTT. It specifies CASNWGRGNTEAFF.

The V gene is TRBV3-1 (or the pseudogene TRBV3-2), the J gene TRBJ1-2; the match to TRBD1 covers 10 bases. Germline CDR1 is LGHDT and CDR2 is YNNKEL (reference sequence). The CDR3 is 14 amino acids. V was pared by 1 base and J by 6 bases, with 2 bases of the junction left unmatched. CDR3 region: CASSQVGQGNGYTF. The DNA of the CDR3 is TGTGCCAGCAGCCAAGTGGGACAGGGGAATGGCTACACCTTC.

The gene calls are TRBV9 and TRBJ1-1, with 7 bases matching TRBD1. The CDR3 is 14 amino acids. The V and J ends lost 3 bases and 3 bases, in that order; junction bases with no gene match: 5. Germline CDR1 and CDR2: SGDLS and YYNGEE. Here the CDR3 DNA reads TGTGCCAGCAGCGGGGGACAGCCTGACACTGAAGCTTTCTTT. It is translated as CASSGGQPDTEAFF.

The chain uses TRBV18 and TRBJ2-2; the match to TRBD1 covers 10 bases. Germline-derived CDR1 and CDR2 are KGHSH and LQKENI. The ends lost 1 base at V and 3 bases at J; junction bases unmatched: 8. The CDR3 length is 18 residues. The CDR3 region is CASSPRNPTGGYTGELFF. CDR3 nucleotide sequence: TGTGCCAGCTCACCACGCAATCCGACAGGGGGCTACACCGGGGAGCTGTTTTTT. Combining the CDR3 with reference TRBV18 and TRBJ2-2 gives the whole variable domain NAGVMQNPRHLVRRRGQEARLRCSPMKGHSHVYWYRQLPEEGLKFMVYLQKENIIDESGMPKERFSAEFPKEGPSILRIQQVVRGDSAAYFCASSPRNPTGGYTGELFFGEGSRLTVL.

The rearrangement uses TRBV10-3 and TRBJ1-1; D remains ambiguous. The CDR3 is made up of 14 amino acids. Trimming removed 0 bases from V and 0 bases from J, with 5 bases in between. CDR1 ENHRY and CDR2 SYGVKD come from the germline V gene. DNA of the CDR3: TGTGCCATCAGTGAGTCTCGTCTGAACACTGAAGCTTTCTTT. This encodes CAISESRLNTEAFF.

This clone appeared a few times. The chain combines TRBV7-9 with TRBJ1-6; D gene unclear. Per the germline V gene, CDR1 is SEHNR and CDR2 is FQNEAQ (reference sequence). The CDR3 is made up of 13 amino acids. V lost 7 bases, J lost 6 bases, and 10 bases lay in between. CDR3 nucleotides: TGTGCCAGCAATGGTCAGGCTAATTCACCCCTCCACTTT. It specifies CASNGQANSPLHF. Combining the CDR3 with reference TRBV7-9 and TRBJ1-6 gives the whole variable domain DTGVSQNPRHKITKRGQNVTFRCDPISEHNRLYWYRQTLGQGPEFLTYFQNEAQLEKSRLLSDRFSAERPKGSFSTLEIQRTEQGDSAMYLCASNGQANSPLHFGNGTRLTVT.

The rearrangement uses TRBV2 and TRBJ2-1, with a weak D call TRBD2 (6 bases). CDR3 size: 14 residues. Looked up from germline, CDR1 is SNHLY and CDR2 is FYNNEI. The CDR3 spells CARGGGVVTNEQFF. CDR3 DNA: TGTGCGAGGGGTGGCGGGGTTGTTACCAATGAGCAGTTCTTC.

The chain employs TRBV6-5 and TRBJ1-2, with 9 bases that match TRBD1. The CDR3 sequence is 15 residues long. V lost 5 bases, J lost 8 bases, and 12 bases stayed unmatched. Germline V lookup: CDR1 MNHEY, CDR2 SVGAGI. This CDR3 reads CASSLTGGRGGGYTF. The CDR3 DNA follows: TGTGCCAGCAGTCTTACAGGGGGCCGAGGCGGGGGCTACACCTTC.

This clone was seen just once. The chain couples TRBV30 to TRBJ1-2; D perhaps matches TRBD1 (6 bases). The CDR3 length is 15 residues. CDR1 and CDR2 from the germline V gene are GTSNPN and SVGIG (reference sequence). V was cut by 0 bases and J by 12 bases, with 23 bases left in between. The CDR3 DNA reads as TGTGCCTGGAGTGTACTGGGGGCTATAGCTATGAGGGACACCTTC. Protein: CAWSVLGAIAMRDTF. The full variable domain, with the rest looked up from reference TRBV30 and TRBJ1-2, is SQTIHQWPATLVQPVGSPLSLECTVEGTSNPNLYWYRQAAGRGLQLLFYSVGIGQISSEVPQNLSASRPQDRQFILSSKKLLLSDSGFYLCAWSVLGAIAMRDTFGSGTRLTVV.

V is TRBV12-5 and J is TRBJ1-1; 8 nucleotides agree with TRBD1. This CDR3 spans 14 amino acids. Germline loops: CDR1 LGHNT, CDR2 FRNRAP. Unmatched junction bases numbered 9, after V lost 6 bases and J lost 6 bases. This CDR3 is CASGKGQGASEAFF. For the CDR3, the DNA is TGTGCTAGTGGGAAAGGTCAGGGGGCTTCTGAAGCTTTCTTT. The whole variable domain, filled in from reference TRBV12-5 and TRBJ1-1, reads DARVTQTPRHKVTEMGQEVTMRCQPILGHNTVFWYRQTMMQGLELLAYFRNRAPLDDSGMPKDRFSAEMPDATLATLKIQPSEPRDSAVYFCASGKGQGASEAFFGQGTRLTVV.

The rearrangement uses TRBV5-1 and TRBJ2-1; 8 nucleotides align to TRBD2. This CDR3 is 18 amino acids long. CDR1 and CDR2 from the germline V gene are SGHRS and YFSETQ. J lost 5 bases, V lost 1 base, and 14 bases had no gene match. CDR3 in amino acids: CASSLFDSPSGGNNEQFF. CDR3 in DNA: TGCGCCAGCAGCTTGTTTGATTCCCCCAGCGGGGGAAACAATGAGCAGTTCTTC.

The CDR3 loop reads CASSLSGGLTGELFF. As DNA, the CDR3 is TGTGCCAGCAGTTTATCGGGGGGGCTGACCGGGGAGCTGTTTTTT. The chain carries TRBV28 and TRBJ2-2, with 8 bases identical to TRBD2. V gave up 1 base and J gave up 5 bases; unmatched junction bases: 3. In germline, CDR1 is MDHEN, CDR2 SYDVKM. The CDR3 is 15 residues long. Together with reference TRBV28 and TRBJ2-2, the CDR3 gives the full variable domain: DVKVTQSSRYLVKRTGEKVFLECVQDMDHENMFWYRQDPGLGLRLIYFSYDVKMKEKGDIPEGYSVSREKKERFSLILESASTNQTSMYLCASSLSGGLTGELFFGEGSRLTVL.

The chain is built from TRBV10-3 and TRBJ1-2; TRBD1 agrees at 7 bases. With 0 bases clipped from V and 2 bases from J, the junction kept 0 bases outside the gene matches. Germline V gene lookup returns CDR1 ENHRY and CDR2 SYGVKD. The CDR3 is 14 residues long. This CDR3 is CAISESGQNYGYTF. The CDR3 DNA reads as TGTGCCATCAGTGAGTCGGGACAGAACTATGGCTACACCTTC.

The genes are TRBV2 and TRBJ1-5; perhaps TRBD1 as D (6 bases). V was cut by 7 bases and J by 0 bases, with 13 bases left in between. Germline CDR1 SNHLY, CDR2 FYNNEI. This CDR3 is 15 amino acids long. The CDR3 loop is CASTEQGLSNQPQHF. The CDR3 nucleotides read TGTGCCAGCACCGAACAGGGCCTTAGCAATCAGCCCCAGCATTTT.

The chain couples TRBV28 to TRBJ1-3; a weak D match, TRBD1 (5 bases). The CDR3 consists of 15 residues. Per germline, CDR1 MDHEN and CDR2 SYDVKM. V shed 10 bases and J shed 0 bases, with 16 bases lying between them. Here the CDR3 reads CATRSWGGSGNTIYF. The CDR3 DNA reads TGTGCCACCCGATCGTGGGGGGGCTCTGGAAACACCATATATTTT. Full variable domain (rest looked up from reference TRBV28 and TRBJ1-3): DVKVTQSSRYLVKRTGEKVFLECVQDMDHENMFWYRQDPGLGLRLIYFSYDVKMKEKGDIPEGYSVSREKKERFSLILESASTNQTSMYLCATRSWGGSGNTIYFGEGSWLTVV.

The gene calls are TRBV4-1 and TRBJ1-1, with 8 bases that match TRBD1. The CDR3 covers 15 residues. CDR1 and CDR2 (germline): MGHRA, YSYEKL. Trimming at V came to 8 bases and at J to 4 bases, leaving 12 bases not matched to a gene. The CDR3 loop is CASGGSQGVITEAFF. CDR3 DNA: TGCGCCAGCGGGGGGTCACAGGGGGTAATCACTGAAGCTTTCTTT.

The CDR3 DNA reads TGTGCCAGCAGTTTGGAGGGGTCGTACACCGGGGAGCTGTTTTTT. Its protein product is CASSLEGSYTGELFF. V is TRBV27 and J is TRBJ2-2; the D gene is possibly TRBD2 (6 bases). V lost 3 bases to trimming and J lost 3 bases, with 11 bases between them. Germline loops: CDR1 MNHEY, CDR2 SMNVEV (reference sequence). This CDR3 is 15 amino acids long.

The rearrangement joins TRBV6-6 to TRBJ2-5; 10 bases fit TRBD2. The CDR3 loop spans 12 amino acids. CDR1 MNHNY and CDR2 SVGAGI come from the germline V gene (reference sequence). The CDR3 protein is CASTSGMETQYF. For the CDR3, the DNA is TGTGCGTCCACTAGCGGGATGGAGACCCAGTACTTC.

The chain has TRBV6-5 and TRBJ1-1, with D possibly TRBD1 on 6 matching bases. V lost 5 bases and J lost 2, with 12 bases in between. Germline assignment: CDR1 MNHEY and CDR2 SVGAGI. The CDR3 runs 14 residues. This CDR3 is CASSISGVNTEAFF. DNA for the CDR3: TGTGCCAGCAGTATCTCAGGGGTTAACACTGAAGCTTTCTTT.

The rearrangement uses TRBV12-3 or TRBV12-4 and TRBJ1-2; possible D gene TRBD1, 5 bases. The CDR3 spans 13 residues. V dropped 3 bases and J dropped 8 bases, with 13 bases sitting between them. This chain's CDR3 is CASSLEAGRGYTF. The CDR3 DNA is TGTGCCAGCAGTTTGGAAGCAGGGCGCGGCTACACCTTC.

The V gene is TRBV30, the J gene TRBJ2-1; a weak D match, TRBD2 (7 bases). The CDR3 spans 15 residues. V was trimmed by 5 bases and J by 4 bases, leaving 18 bases between them. Germline CDR1 GTSNPN, CDR2 SVGIG (reference sequence). CDR3 region: CAWVIGGDIYNEQFF. CDR3 bases: TGTGCCTGGGTTATAGGGGGGGACATTTACAATGAGCAGTTCTTC.

The chain employs TRBV5-4 and TRBJ1-1; no firm D call. Trimming pared 4 bases from V and 4 bases from J, leaving 17 bases between. This CDR3 comprises 15 residues. Germline CDR1 reads SGHNT; CDR2 reads YYREEE (reference sequence). Written as DNA, the CDR3 is TGTGCCAGCAGCCCCCCGTCCGGGAGGACCACTGAAGCTTTCTTT. Residues: CASSPPSGRTTEAFF. The full variable domain, its missing parts supplied by reference TRBV5-4 and TRBJ1-1, is ETGVTQSPTHLIKTRGQQVTLRCSSQSGHNTVSWYQQALGQGPQFIFQYYREEENGRGNFPPRFSGLQFPNYSSELNVNALELDDSALYLCASSPPSGRTTEAFFGQGTRLTVV.

This clone was detected a few times. The chain links TRBV7-3 to TRBJ1-2; D might be TRBD1 (6 bases). CDR1 is SGHTA and CDR2 is FQGTGA in the germline V gene. V lost 4 bases and J lost 8, with 17 bases in between. CDR3 size: 14 residues. CDR3 DNA: TGTGCCAGCAGCTCATCCACAGGGTTGGGAGGCTACACCTTC. Residues: CASSSSTGLGGYTF.

The V call is TRBV10-2, the J call TRBJ1-2; 9 nucleotides match TRBD1. There are 13 residues in the CDR3. The germline CDR1 and CDR2 sequences are WSHSY and SAAADI. The ends lost 4 bases at V and 8 bases at J; junction bases unmatched: 5. In DNA, the CDR3 is TGCGCCAGCAGTGCGGACAGGGGCGACGGCTACACCTTC. Residues: CASSADRGDGYTF.

The CDR3 here is CASSHGDRMGEKLFF. CDR3 in DNA: TGTGCCAGCAGTCACGGGGACAGGATGGGTGAAAAACTGTTTTTT. This chain uses TRBV7-2 with TRBJ1-4; 8 bases line up with TRBD1. The trim removed 6 bases at V and 7 bases at J, leaving 10 bases unmatched. The CDR3 covers 15 residues. Germline values: CDR1 SGHTA, CDR2 FQGNSA.

The chain couples TRBV6-2 or TRBV6-3 to TRBJ2-2; D unresolved. Germline V gives CDR1 MNHEY, CDR2 SVGEGT. V gave up 0 bases and J gave up 5 bases, with 7 bases separating them. There are 14 residues in the CDR3. Here the CDR3 reads CASSYSVRTGELFF. CDR3 DNA sequence: TGTGCCAGCAGTTACTCGGTGCGAACCGGGGAGCTGTTTTTT.

The chain couples TRBV6-4 to TRBJ2-3; 9 bases fit TRBD2. The CDR3 is 15 amino acids. V lost 3 bases and J lost 5; bases outside the gene matches: 6. CDR1 is MRHNA and CDR2 is SNTAGT in the germline V gene. This chain's CDR3 is CASSEAGGLGDTQYF. CDR3 DNA: TGTGCCAGCAGTGAAGCGGGGGGATTAGGAGATACGCAGTATTTT.